Given below is one T cell receptor (beta chain) in context. This sample was included in a study of cytomegalovirus exposure and HLA in healthy donors. V was clipped by 6 bases and J by 0 bases; unmatched bases: 5. This CDR3 is built from 15 residues. Germline V gene data show CDR1 as SGHTA and CDR2 as FQGTGA. Here immunoSEQ multiplex PCR was the method, and the copy in TCRdb shows in-frame clones only, minus some. This sample has about 280,000 clones; 88% occur once, and the top ten carry about 0.85%. This receptor was identified in a woman between 18 and 29 years old in good health and CMV-seronegative. The V and J genes are TRBV7-3 and TRBJ2-1; 7 bases are shared with TRBD2. Specimen: PBMCs. The CDR3 is CASRGKRDSYNEQFF. CDR3 nucleotide sequence: TGTGCCAGCAGGGGCAAGCGGGACTCCTACAATGAGCAGTTCTTC.